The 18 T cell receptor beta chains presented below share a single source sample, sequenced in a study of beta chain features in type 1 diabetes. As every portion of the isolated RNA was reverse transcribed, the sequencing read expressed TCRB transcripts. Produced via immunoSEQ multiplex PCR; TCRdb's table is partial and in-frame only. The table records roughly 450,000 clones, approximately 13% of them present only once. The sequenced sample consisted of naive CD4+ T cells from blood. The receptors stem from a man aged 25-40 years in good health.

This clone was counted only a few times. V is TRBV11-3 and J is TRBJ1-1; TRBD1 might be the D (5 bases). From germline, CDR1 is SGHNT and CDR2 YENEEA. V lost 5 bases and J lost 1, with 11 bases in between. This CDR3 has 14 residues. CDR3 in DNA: TGTGCCAGCAGCCCATCGGACACGAACACTGAAGCTTTCTTT. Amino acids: CASSPSDTNTEAFF.

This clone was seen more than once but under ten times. CDR3 in amino acids: CASSWTGVNQPQHF. The DNA for the CDR3 is TGTGCCAGCAGCTGGACAGGGGTCAATCAGCCCCAGCATTTT. J is TRBJ1-5 and V is TRBV7-2; TRBD1 matches 9 bases. The germline V gene encodes CDR1 SGHTA and CDR2 FQGNSA. CDR3 length equals 14 residues. With V trimmed by 4 bases and J by 3 bases, 1 base remained unmatched.

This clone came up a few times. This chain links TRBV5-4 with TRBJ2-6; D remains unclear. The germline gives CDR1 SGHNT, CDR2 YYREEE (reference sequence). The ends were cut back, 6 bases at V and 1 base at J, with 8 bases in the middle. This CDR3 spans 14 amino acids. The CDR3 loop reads CASKDSSGANVLTF. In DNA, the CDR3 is TGTGCCAGCAAAGATTCTTCTGGGGCCAACGTCCTGACTTTC.

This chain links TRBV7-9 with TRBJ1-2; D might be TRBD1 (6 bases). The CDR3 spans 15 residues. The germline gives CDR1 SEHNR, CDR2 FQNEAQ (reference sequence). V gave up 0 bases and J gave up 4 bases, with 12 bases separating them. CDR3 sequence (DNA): TGTGCCAGCAGCTTAGCGTCTGCAGGGGCCTATGGCTACACCTTC. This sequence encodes CASSLASAGAYGYTF.

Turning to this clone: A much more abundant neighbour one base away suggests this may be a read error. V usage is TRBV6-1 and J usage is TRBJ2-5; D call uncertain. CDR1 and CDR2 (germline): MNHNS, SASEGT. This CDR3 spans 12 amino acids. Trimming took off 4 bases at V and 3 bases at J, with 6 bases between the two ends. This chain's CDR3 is CASSVVEETQYF. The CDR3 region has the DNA TGTGCCAGCAGTGTGGTAGAAGAGACCCAGTACTTC.

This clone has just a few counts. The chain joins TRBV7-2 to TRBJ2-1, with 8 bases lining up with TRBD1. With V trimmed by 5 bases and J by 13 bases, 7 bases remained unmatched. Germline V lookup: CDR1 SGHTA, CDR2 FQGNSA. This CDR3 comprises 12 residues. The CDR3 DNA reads TGTGCCAGCAGCGCGGACAGGGCCAGACAGTTCTTC. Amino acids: CASSADRARQFF.

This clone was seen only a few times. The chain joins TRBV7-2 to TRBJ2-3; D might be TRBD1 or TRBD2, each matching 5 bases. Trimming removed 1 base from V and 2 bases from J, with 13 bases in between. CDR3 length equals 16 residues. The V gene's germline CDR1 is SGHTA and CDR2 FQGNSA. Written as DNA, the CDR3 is TGTGCCAGCAGCTTAGTAGGGTGGGGGTCCACAGATACGCAGTATTTT. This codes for CASSLVGWGSTDTQYF.

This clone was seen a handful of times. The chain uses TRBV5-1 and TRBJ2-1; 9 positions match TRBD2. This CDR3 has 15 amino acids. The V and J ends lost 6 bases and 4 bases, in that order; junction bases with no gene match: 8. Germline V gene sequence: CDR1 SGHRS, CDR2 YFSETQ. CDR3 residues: CASKSQTSGYNEQFF. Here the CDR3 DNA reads TGCGCCAGCAAGTCGCAGACTAGCGGATACAATGAGCAGTTCTTC.

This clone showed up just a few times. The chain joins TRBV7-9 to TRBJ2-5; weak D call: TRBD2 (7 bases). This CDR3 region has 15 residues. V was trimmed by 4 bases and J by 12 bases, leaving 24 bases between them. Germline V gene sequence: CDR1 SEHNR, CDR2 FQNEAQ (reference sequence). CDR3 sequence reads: CASSSYRLGGGSEYF. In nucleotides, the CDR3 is TGTGCCAGCAGCTCGTACCGACTTGGGGGCGGGAGCGAGTACTTC.

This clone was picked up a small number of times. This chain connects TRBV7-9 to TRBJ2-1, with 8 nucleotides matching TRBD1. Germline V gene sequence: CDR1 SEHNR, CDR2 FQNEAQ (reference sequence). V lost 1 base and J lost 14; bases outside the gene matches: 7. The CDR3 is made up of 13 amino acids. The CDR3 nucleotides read TGTGCCAGCAGCTTAGGAGACAGGGGATATAAGTTCTTC. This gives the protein CASSLGDRGYKFF.

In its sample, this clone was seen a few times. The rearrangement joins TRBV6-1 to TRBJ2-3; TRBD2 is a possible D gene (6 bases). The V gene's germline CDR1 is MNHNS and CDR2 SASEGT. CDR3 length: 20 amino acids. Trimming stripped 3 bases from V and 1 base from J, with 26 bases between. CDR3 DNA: TGTGCCAGCAGTGATTGGGAGATACCTAAAGCGGGTAGGGGCACAGATACGCAGTATTTT. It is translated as CASSDWEIPKAGRGTDTQYF.

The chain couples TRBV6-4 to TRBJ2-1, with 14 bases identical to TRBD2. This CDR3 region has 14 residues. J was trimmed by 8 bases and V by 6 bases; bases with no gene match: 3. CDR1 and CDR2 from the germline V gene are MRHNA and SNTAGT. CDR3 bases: TGTGCCAGCAGCGGACTAGCGGGAGGAGATGAGCAGTTCTTC. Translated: CASSGLAGGDEQFF.

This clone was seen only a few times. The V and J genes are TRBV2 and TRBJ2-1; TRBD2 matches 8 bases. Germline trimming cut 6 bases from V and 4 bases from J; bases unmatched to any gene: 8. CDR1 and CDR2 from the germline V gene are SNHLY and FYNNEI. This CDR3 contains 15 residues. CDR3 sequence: CASRVSGTRYNEQFF. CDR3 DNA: TGTGCCAGCAGAGTCTCCGGGACTAGGTACAATGAGCAGTTCTTC.

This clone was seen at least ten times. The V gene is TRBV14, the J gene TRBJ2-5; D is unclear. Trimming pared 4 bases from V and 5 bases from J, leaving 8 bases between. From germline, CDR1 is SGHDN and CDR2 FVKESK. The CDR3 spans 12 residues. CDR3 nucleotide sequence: TGTGCCAGCAGCCTCGTAGGGGAGACCCAGTACTTC. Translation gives CASSLVGETQYF.

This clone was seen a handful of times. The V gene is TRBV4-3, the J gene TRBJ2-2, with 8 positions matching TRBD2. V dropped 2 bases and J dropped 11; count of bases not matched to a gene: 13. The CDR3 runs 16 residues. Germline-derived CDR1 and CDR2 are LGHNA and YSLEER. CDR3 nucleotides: TGCGCCAGCAGCCAAAAAACGACGGGAGGGCCGCGAGAGCTGTTTTTT. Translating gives CASSQKTTGGPRELFF.

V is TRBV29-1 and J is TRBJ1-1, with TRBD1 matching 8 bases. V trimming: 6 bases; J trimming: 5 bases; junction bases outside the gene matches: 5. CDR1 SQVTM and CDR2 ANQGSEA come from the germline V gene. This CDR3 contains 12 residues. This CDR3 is CSVRTGRTEAFF. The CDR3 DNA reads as TGCAGCGTCAGGACAGGGAGAACTGAAGCTTTCTTT.

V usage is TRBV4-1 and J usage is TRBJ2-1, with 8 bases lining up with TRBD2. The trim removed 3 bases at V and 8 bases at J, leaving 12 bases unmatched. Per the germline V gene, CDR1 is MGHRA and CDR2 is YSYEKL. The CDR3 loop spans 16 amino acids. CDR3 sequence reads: CASSHSGLAGGHEQFF. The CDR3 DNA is TGCGCCAGCAGCCATAGTGGCTTGGCGGGAGGACATGAGCAGTTCTTC.

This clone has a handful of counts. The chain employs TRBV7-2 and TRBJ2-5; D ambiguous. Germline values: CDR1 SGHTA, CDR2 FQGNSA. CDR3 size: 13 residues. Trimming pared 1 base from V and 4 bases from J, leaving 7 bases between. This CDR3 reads CASSLGQRETQYF. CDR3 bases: TGTGCCAGCAGCTTAGGTCAGCGAGAGACCCAGTACTTC.